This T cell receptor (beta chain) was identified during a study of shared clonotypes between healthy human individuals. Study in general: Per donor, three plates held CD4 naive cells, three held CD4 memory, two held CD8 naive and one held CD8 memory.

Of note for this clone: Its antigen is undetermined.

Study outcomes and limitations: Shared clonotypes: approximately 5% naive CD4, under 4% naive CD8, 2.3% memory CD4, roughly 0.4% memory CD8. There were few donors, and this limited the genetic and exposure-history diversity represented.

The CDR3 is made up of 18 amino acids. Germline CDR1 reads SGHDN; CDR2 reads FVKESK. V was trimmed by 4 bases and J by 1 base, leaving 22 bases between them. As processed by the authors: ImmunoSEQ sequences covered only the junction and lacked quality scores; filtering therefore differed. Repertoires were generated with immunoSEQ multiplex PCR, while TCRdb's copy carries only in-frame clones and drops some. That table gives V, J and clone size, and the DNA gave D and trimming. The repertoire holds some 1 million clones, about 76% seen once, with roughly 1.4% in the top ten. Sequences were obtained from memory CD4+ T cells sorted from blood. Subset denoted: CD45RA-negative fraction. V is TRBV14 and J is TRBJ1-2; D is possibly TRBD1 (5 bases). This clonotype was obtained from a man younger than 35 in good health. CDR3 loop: CASSRLGSGTVVNYGYTF. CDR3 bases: TGTGCCAGCAGCCGATTGGGTAGCGGGACCGTAGTTAACTATGGCTACACCTTC.